The 27 T cell receptor beta chains reported below all come from one sample, sequenced in a study of glioma-infiltrating T cells. The iRepertoire nested amplicon-rescue multiplex PCR amplified TCR alpha and beta CDR3s from RNA. TCRdb re-derived calls from the multiplex PCR reads in MiXCR, one entry per CDR3 protein. The table includes 85,000 to 110,000 distinct CDR3 sequences, 25% to 35% detected once. The specimen sequenced was glioma tissue, nonneoplastic brain tissue, or PBMCs (not recorded which). The source is a human donor with low-grade glioma or glioblastoma, undergoing nonglioma brain surgery, or in good health (not recorded which).

Many counts were recorded for this clonotype. The chain is built from TRBV20-1 and TRBJ1-1; D unresolved. CDR3 size: 14 residues. In germline, CDR1 is DFQATT, CDR2 SNEGSKA (reference sequence). V was clipped by 6 bases and J by 5 bases, with 19 bases between them. CDR3 region: CSAYQPYELTEAFF. For the CDR3, the DNA is TGCAGTGCCTATCAGCCCTATGAGTTGACTGAAGCTTTCTTT.

Remarks on this clonotype: One end of the junction fails to match germline, which may point to a read error. The J gene is TRBJ1-2, the V gene TRBV5-4; D unclear. Germline CDR1 reads SGHNT; CDR2 reads YYREEE (reference sequence). This CDR3 has 13 residues. The CDR3 spells CASSLATLGGYSF. In DNA form, the CDR3 reads TGTGCCAGCAGCTTGGCTACGTTGGGTGGCTACAGCTTC. Using reference TRBV5-4 and TRBJ1-2 for the parts outside the CDR3, the full variable domain is ETGVTQSPTHLIKTRGQQVTLRCSSQSGHNTVSWYQQALGQGPQFIFQYYREEENGRGNFPPRFSGLQFPNYSSELNVNALELDDSALYLCASSLATLGGYSFGSGTRLTVV.

This clonotype appeared many times. The chain recombines TRBV20-1 with TRBJ2-7; 13 positions agree with TRBD2. Per the germline V gene, CDR1 is DFQATT and CDR2 is SNEGSKA (reference sequence). The CDR3 extends over 14 amino acids. V shed 6 bases and J 3 bases; nucleotides not matched to a gene: 5. As DNA, the CDR3 is TGCAGTGCCCCGGGACTAGCGGGGTTCTACGAGCAGTACTTC. Amino acid sequence: CSAPGLAGFYEQYF.

To note about this clonotype: A read error may produce the germline difference seen at one junction end. The chain joins TRBV27 to TRBJ2-7; no definite D call. The CDR3 spans 13 residues. Germline V gene sequence: CDR1 MNHEY, CDR2 SMNVEV (reference sequence). CDR3 residues: CASSWQEQYGQYF. Here the CDR3 DNA reads TGTGCCAGTAGTTGGCAGGAGCAGTACGGGCAGTACTTC.

This clonotype has a handful of counts. The chain recombines TRBV5-5 with TRBJ1-1; D might be TRBD1 (5 bases). Per the germline V gene, CDR1 is SGHKS and CDR2 is YYEKEE (reference sequence). V was clipped by 8 bases and J by 0 bases, with 14 bases between them. The CDR3 sequence is 14 residues long. The CDR3 protein is CASSRDSLNTEAFF. CDR3 coding DNA: TGTGCCAGTTCTAGAGACAGCTTGAACACTGAAGCTTTCTTT.

This clonotype was recorded many times. The V and J genes are TRBV20-1 and TRBJ2-3; D is possibly TRBD2 (7 bases). The CDR3 runs 15 residues. Germline CDR1 DFQATT, CDR2 SNEGSKA (reference sequence). The germline V and J ends were trimmed by 0 bases and 5 bases, with 15 bases remaining between them. CDR3 nucleotides: TGCAGTGCTAGAGATGTGGGGGGGGGCGTAGATACGCAGTATTTT. Translating gives CSARDVGGGVDTQYF.

This clonotype was picked up a small number of times. The chain combines TRBV7-9 with TRBJ1-5; 9 bases fit TRBD1. V lost 1 base, J lost 7 bases, and 5 bases stayed unmatched. CDR3 size: 15 residues. CDR1 is SEHNR and CDR2 is FQNEAQ in the germline V gene (reference sequence). The CDR3 reads CASSLGTGVGQPQHF. The CDR3 DNA sequence: TGTGCCAGCAGCTTAGGGACAGGGGTAGGCCAGCCCCAGCATTTT.

This clonotype has a count of ten or more. The chain links TRBV7-2 to TRBJ2-3; D unresolved. The CDR3 has 15 residues. Deletions cut 0 bases from V and 4 bases from J, with 11 bases between. The germline V gene encodes CDR1 SGHTA and CDR2 FQGNSA. CDR3 in amino acids: CASSLAGLPSDTQYF. The DNA for the CDR3 is TGTGCCAGCAGCTTAGCCGGGTTGCCTTCAGATACGCAGTATTTT.

This clonotype was recorded many times. The rearrangement joins TRBV28 to TRBJ2-1; 8 bases match TRBD2. Germline V lookup: CDR1 MDHEN, CDR2 SYDVKM. The length of the CDR3 is 13 residues. The trim removed 5 bases at V and 7 bases at J, leaving 4 bases unmatched. Written as DNA, the CDR3 is TGTGCCAGCAGTCGGGGGGGGATGAATGAGCAGTTCTTC. Protein: CASSRGGMNEQFF.

As to this clonotype: This sequence may be a read error, since a much larger clone differs from it by one base. The genes are TRBV28 and TRBJ1-2; D is possibly TRBD1 (5 bases). The V gene lost 5 bases and the J gene lost 8 bases, with 15 bases spanning the gap. Germline loops: CDR1 MDHEN, CDR2 SYDVKM. This CDR3 has 13 residues. The CDR3 nucleotides are TGTGCCAGCAGTCCTCCCGGGGCCGGGGGCTACACCTTC. Protein sequence: CASSPPGAGGYTF.

The chain carries TRBV7-2 and TRBJ1-2; D is perhaps TRBD1 (5 bases). Germline-derived CDR1 and CDR2 are SGHTA and FQGNSA. This CDR3 is built from 17 residues. V was clipped by 5 bases and J by 0 bases, with 19 bases between them. The CDR3 is CASSTHRQTLANYGYTF. The CDR3 DNA reads as TGTGCCAGCAGCACCCACAGACAGACGTTAGCTAACTATGGCTACACCTTC.

This clonotype was found many times. The gene calls are TRBV12-3 or TRBV12-4 and TRBJ1-1; D remains unclear. V was pared by 2 bases and J by 1 base, with 11 bases between. The CDR3 has 15 amino acids. CDR3 residues: CASSLHSPENTEAFF. The DNA of the CDR3 is TGTGCCAGCAGTTTACATTCCCCGGAGAACACTGAAGCTTTCTTT.

This chain uses TRBV20-1 with TRBJ2-1; D tentatively reads TRBD1 or TRBD2 (6 bases each). The V end was cut by 0 bases, the J end by 2 bases, with 11 bases between. This CDR3 has 15 amino acids. Germline V gene data show CDR1 as DFQATT and CDR2 as SNEGSKA (reference sequence). The CDR3 spells CSARDSRGPYNEQFF. CDR3 DNA sequence: TGCAGTGCTAGAGATAGTCGGGGGCCCTACAATGAGCAGTTCTTC.

Ten or more counts support this clonotype. The rearrangement joins TRBV20-1 to TRBJ2-5; TRBD2 is a possible D gene (5 bases). This CDR3 has 15 residues. CDR1 is DFQATT and CDR2 is SNEGSKA in the germline V gene (reference sequence). Trimming took off 5 bases at V and 1 base at J, with 17 bases between the two ends. CDR3 sequence (DNA): TGCAGTGCTGAGGGATCCCTCACGGGCCAAGAGACCCAGTACTTC. Translated, it gives CSAEGSLTGQETQYF.

This clonotype has ten or more counts. This chain joins TRBV20-1 and TRBJ1-2; possible D gene TRBD1, 5 bases. The CDR3 spans 12 residues. CDR1 is DFQATT, CDR2 SNEGSKA, per germline (reference sequence). Trimming stripped 6 bases from V and 7 bases from J, with 15 bases between. The CDR3 DNA sequence: TGCAGTGCCAGACAGCTATTGGGTGGCTACACCTTC. Translated, it gives CSARQLLGGYTF.

This chain joins TRBV7-9 and TRBJ2-3; D possibly matches TRBD1 or TRBD2 (5 bases each). The CDR3 is made up of 16 amino acids. Germline V gives CDR1 SEHNR, CDR2 FQNEAQ (reference sequence). Trimming left V 2 bases short and J 2 bases short, with 14 bases between. The CDR3 DNA is TGTGCCAGCAGCTTATCCCCAGGGAGTAACACAGATACGCAGTATTTT. Translated: CASSLSPGSNTDTQYF.

This clonotype was seen more than once but under ten times. This rearrangement joins TRBV18 to TRBJ2-1, with D possibly matching TRBD1 (5 bases). CDR1 is KGHSH and CDR2 is LQKENI in the germline V gene. This CDR3 contains 15 residues. Trimming removed 0 bases from V and 1 base from J, with 7 bases in between. CDR3 region: CASSPPGASYNEQFF. CDR3 DNA sequence: TGTGCCAGCTCACCACCTGGGGCATCCTACAATGAGCAGTTCTTC.

V and J are TRBV5-1 and TRBJ2-7; TRBD1 agrees at 7 bases. This CDR3 has 14 amino acids. Germline V gene lookup returns CDR1 SGHRS and CDR2 YFSETQ. The V gene end was trimmed by 4 bases and the J gene end by 4 bases; junction bases not matched to a gene: 8. The CDR3: CASSPGTGEYEQYF. Written as DNA, the CDR3 is TGCGCCAGCAGCCCTGGTACAGGGGAGTACGAGCAGTACTTC.

This clonotype was detected ten times or more. V and J are TRBV20-1 and TRBJ2-7; D ambiguous. This CDR3 region has 14 residues. Germline V CDR1 and CDR2: DFQATT, SNEGSKA (reference sequence). Trimming cost V 4 bases and J 3 bases, with 16 bases left between them. The CDR3 DNA reads TGCAGTGCTACCCGGGCAGGTCTTGACTACGAGCAGTACTTC. This sequence encodes CSATRAGLDYEQYF.

This clonotype was detected ten times or more. The rearrangement uses TRBV12-3 or TRBV12-4 and TRBJ1-5; D uncertain. This CDR3 contains 14 residues. V was shortened by 5 bases and J by 6 bases, with 14 bases between the two germline ends. The CDR3 nucleotides read TGTGCCAGCAGTCCGGACGTCATGGTTCAGCCCCAGCATTTT. Translating gives CASSPDVMVQPQHF.

In regard to this clonotype: Just one base apart from a much larger clone, this may be a read error. This is likely a read error, given that the CDR3 carries no conserved phenylalanine or tryptophan at its end. The genes are TRBV2 and TRBJ1-1; perhaps TRBD1 as D (5 bases). There are 13 residues in the CDR3. V lost 5 bases and J lost 7, with 14 bases in between. Germline V gene data show CDR1 as SNHLY and CDR2 as FYNNEI. The CDR3 protein is CASSFRELLEAFL. The CDR3 DNA follows: TGTGCCAGCAGTTTCAGGGAACTTCTTGAAGCTTTCCTT.

This clonotype has just one count. A read error may explain this, as a much larger clone is one base away. This CDR3 reads CASSLVGRNYGHTF. The CDR3 bases are TGTGCCAGCAGCTTAGTCGGACGGAACTATGGCCACACCTTC. The chain couples TRBV7-2 to TRBJ1-2; D remains ambiguous. From germline, CDR1 is SGHTA and CDR2 FQGNSA. CDR3 length: 14 residues. The full variable domain, its missing parts supplied by reference TRBV7-2 and TRBJ1-2, is GAGVSQSPSNKVTEKGKDVELRCDPISGHTALYWYRQSLGQGLEFLIYFQGNSAPDKSGLPSDRFSAERTGGSVSTLTIQRTQQEDSAVYLCASSLVGRNYGHTFGSGTRLTVV.

This clonotype was picked up many times. This sequence joins TRBV7-2 and TRBJ2-7, with D maybe TRBD1 (6 bases). This CDR3 contains 14 residues. Germline lookup yields CDR1 SGHTA and CDR2 FQGNSA. V was clipped by 5 bases and J by 3 bases, with 14 bases between them. CDR3 region: CASSPRVTGYEQYF. The DNA for the CDR3 is TGTGCCAGCAGCCCACGAGTGACAGGCTACGAGCAGTACTTC.

This clonotype has a count of ten or more. V usage is TRBV6-1 and J usage is TRBJ1-5, with a possible D match to TRBD1 (5 bases). Germline V gene lookup returns CDR1 MNHNS and CDR2 SASEGT. The V end was cut by 6 bases, the J end by 6 bases, with 12 bases between. This CDR3 spans 13 amino acids. CDR3 nucleotides: TGTGCCAGCAGCCCCAGAGGGACTCAGCCCCAGCATTTT. Amino acids: CASSPRGTQPQHF.

CDR3 amino acids: CASSGTLRASEQYF. CDR3 DNA sequence: TGTGCCAGCAGCGGGACTTTAAGGGCCAGTGAGCAGTACTTC. The chain carries TRBV6-1 and TRBJ2-7; a weak D match, TRBD2 (6 bases). The CDR3 has 14 residues. The V end lost 6 bases, the J end lost 7 bases, and 19 bases lay between the germline ends. CDR1 MNHNS and CDR2 SASEGT come from the germline V gene.

This clonotype has more than one count but fewer than ten. This chain links TRBV7-9 with TRBJ2-7; no clear D. The CDR3 is 12 residues long. The V and J ends lost 5 bases and 4 bases respectively, with 9 bases between them. CDR1 and CDR2 (germline): SEHNR, FQNEAQ (reference sequence). The chain's CDR3 is CASSPPNYEQYF. CDR3 sequence (DNA): TGTGCCAGCAGCCCCCCGAATTACGAGCAGTACTTC.

In DNA form, the CDR3 reads TGTGCCAGCAGCCGAACGTCCTCTGGAAACACCATATATTTT. As protein: CASSRTSSGNTIYF. The chain carries TRBV14 and TRBJ1-3; D not certain. V was pared by 4 bases and J by 0 bases, with 7 bases between. The germline V gene has CDR1 SGHDN and CDR2 FVKESK. CDR3 length: 14 residues.